Listed below are T cell receptor beta chains from one sample, sequenced in a study of blood T cell repertoires in COVID-19. The protocol was immunoSEQ multiplex PCR, while the TCRdb copy is restricted to in-frame clones and leaves out a portion. The table includes approximately 220,000 clones, 80% to 90% detected once. The sample was peripheral blood. These receptors originate from a man over 45 who had recovered from COVID-19. Each CDR3 is given with its conserved first and last residue. A D gene is named only where the DNA matches it firmly. Size is omitted from some rows. Given values are once, few, many or a class for expanded clones.

d_gene	j_gene	v_gene	abundance	CDR3nt	CDR3aa
TRBD1	TRBJ1-2	TRBV6-5	.	TGTGCCAGCAGTATCGGGACAGGGGGCGCGGGTGGCTACACCTTC	CASSIGTGGAGGYTF
.	TRBJ1-2	TRBV11-2	.	TGTGCCAGCAGCTTACAGGGGAACTATGGCTACACCTTC	CASSLQGNYGYTF
.	TRBJ2-1	TRBV19	.	TGTGCCAGTAGTCCTAGCTCCTACAATGAGCAGTTCTTC	CASSPSSYNEQFF
.	TRBJ1-5	TRBV20-1	.	TGCAGTGCTAGTAGGACAGCTAATAGCAATCAGCCCCAGCATTTT	CSASRTANSNQPQHF
.	TRBJ2-7	TRBV7-9	.	TGTGCCAGCAGCTTAGAAAGGGGCCCCTCCTACGAGCAGTACTTC	CASSLERGPSYEQYF
TRBD2	TRBJ2-2	TRBV5-1	.	TGCGCCAGCAGCCTACTAGCGGTGAACACCGGGGAGCTGTTTTTT	CASSLLAVNTGELFF
.	TRBJ2-3	TRBV29-1	.	TGCAGCGTTGAACTATCGCAGGCAGATACGCAGTATTTT	CSVELSQADTQYF
.	TRBJ1-1	TRBV19	.	TGTGCCAGTCACAGGGTCAATTGGGACACTGAAGCTTTCTTT	CASHRVNWDTEAFF
.	TRBJ1-1	TRBV10-3	once	TGTGCCATCAGTGCCCCAGGGGTGAACACTGAAGCTTTCTTT	CAISAPGVNTEAFF
.	TRBJ2-7	TRBV7-9	few	TGTGCCAGCAGCTTAGGGCCCCAGGTACCGCACTACGAGCAGTACTTC	CASSLGPQVPHYEQYF